This T cell receptor beta chain was observed in a study of T cell repertoires in cytomegalovirus infection. Study in general: Well-studied HLA-B-restricted CMV epitopes were used in the study alongside recently identified HLA-C-restricted ones. Carrying CMV and the relevant HLA type showed in public TCR beta signatures. Study-wide results and limits: Summed public TCR beta family frequency identified CMV carriers bearing the relevant HLA. CMV-specific HLA-C-restricted TCR beta clonotypes dominated the ex vivo response.

This clonotype was seen a single time. Its matching antigen is unknown. CDR3 length: 15 amino acids. CDR1 is MNHNS, CDR2 SASEGT, per germline. Deletions cut 8 bases from V and 0 bases from J, with 15 bases between. A single record per CDR3 protein comes from TCRdb applying MiXCR to the reads. The sample contains about 830,000 distinct CDR3 sequences, 32% of which appear only once. This material consisted of cultured CD8+ T cells from PBMCs, taken from culture after CMV antigen stimulation. The receptor was isolated from a human donor in good health (CMV status not recorded). Some clones in this sample may be carry-over from other donors' samples. The chain employs TRBV6-1 and TRBJ2-3; perhaps D is TRBD1 or TRBD2 (5 bases each). In DNA, the CDR3 is TGTGCCAGCTCCGTCTGGGGCGGGAGCACAGATACGCAGTATTTT. It encodes CASSVWGGSTDTQYF.